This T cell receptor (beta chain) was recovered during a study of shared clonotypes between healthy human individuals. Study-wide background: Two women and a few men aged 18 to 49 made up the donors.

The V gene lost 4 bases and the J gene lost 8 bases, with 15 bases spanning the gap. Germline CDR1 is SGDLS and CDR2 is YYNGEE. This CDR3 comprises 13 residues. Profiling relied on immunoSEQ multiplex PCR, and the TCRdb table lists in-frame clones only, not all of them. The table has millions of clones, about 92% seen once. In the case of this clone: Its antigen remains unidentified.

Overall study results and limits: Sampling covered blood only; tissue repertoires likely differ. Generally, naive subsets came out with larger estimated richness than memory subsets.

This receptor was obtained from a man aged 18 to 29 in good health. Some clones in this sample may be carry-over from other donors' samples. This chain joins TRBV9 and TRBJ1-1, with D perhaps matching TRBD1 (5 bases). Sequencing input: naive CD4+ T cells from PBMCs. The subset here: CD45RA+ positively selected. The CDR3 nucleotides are TGTGCCAGCAGCTCCGAATGGGGACGCGAAGCTTTCTTT. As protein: CASSSEWGREAFF.